This record concerns one T cell receptor beta chain sequence. Its antigen is unknown. Primers included in the PCR were 60 Vbeta and 13 Jbeta primers. Sequencing used immunoSEQ multiplex PCR; TCRdb keeps in-frame clones, though not all of them. The sample yields 150,000 to 200,000 clones, around 79% seen once. This entry is derived from a study of cytomegalovirus exposure and HLA in healthy donors. General study results and limits: Data from an earlier analysis indicated that most TCR beta V segments were productive either about 87% or about 30% of the time. As confirmed in vitro, three CMV-associated chains were specific for CMV antigens.

Each donor was healthy, and each was a bone marrow donor. CDR1 is PRHDT, CDR2 FYEKMQ, per germline (reference sequence). The CDR3 is 14 amino acids. The ends were cut back, 5 bases at V and 0 bases at J, with 11 bases in the middle. The gene calls are TRBV13 and TRBJ2-7; no definite D call. The TCR was taken from a male donor in good health and CMV-seropositive. Sample: PBMCs. The chain's CDR3 is CASSQSLSSYEQYF. The CDR3 DNA reads as TGTGCCAGCAGCCAGTCATTAAGCTCCTACGAGCAGTACTTC.